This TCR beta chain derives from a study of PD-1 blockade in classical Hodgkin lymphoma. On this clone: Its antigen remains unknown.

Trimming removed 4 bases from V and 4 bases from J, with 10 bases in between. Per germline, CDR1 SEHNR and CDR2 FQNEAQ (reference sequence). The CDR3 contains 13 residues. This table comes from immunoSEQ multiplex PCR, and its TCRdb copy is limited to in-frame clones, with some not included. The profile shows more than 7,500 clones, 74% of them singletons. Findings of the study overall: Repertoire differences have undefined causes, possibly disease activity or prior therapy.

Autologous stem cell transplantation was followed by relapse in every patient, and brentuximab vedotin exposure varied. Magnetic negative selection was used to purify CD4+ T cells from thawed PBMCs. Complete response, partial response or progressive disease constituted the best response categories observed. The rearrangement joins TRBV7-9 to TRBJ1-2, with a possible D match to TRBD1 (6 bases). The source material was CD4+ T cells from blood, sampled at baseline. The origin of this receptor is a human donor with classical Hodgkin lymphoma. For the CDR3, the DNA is TGTGCCAGCAGCTACAGGGAGGGCTATGGCTACACCTTC. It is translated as CASSYREGYGYTF.